This entry is about one TCR beta chain. Its target is not known. Sequencing was performed with immunoSEQ multiplex PCR; in TCRdb, only in-frame clones are kept and a portion is missing. The table includes 89,000 or so clones, around four fifths detected once. Focal radiation plus CTLA-4 blockade with ipilimumab was given to patients with chemo-refractory metastatic non-small-cell lung cancer. Germline V gives CDR1 ENHRY, CDR2 SYGVKD. This CDR3 has 15 amino acids. V was shortened by 0 bases and J by 2 bases, with 10 bases between the two germline ends. These data come from a study of radiotherapy plus CTLA-4 blockade in lung cancer. Study background: For less than 20% of patients, objective responses occurred, and roughly 30% had disease control. The study, taken as a whole, reports: Tumor-derived TCR clones expanded in blood after radiotherapy plus ipilimumab. How blood T cell clones changed early, along with interferon-beta, reportedly forecast response best.

V usage is TRBV10-3 and J usage is TRBJ1-1; D might be TRBD1 (5 bases). This receptor was identified in a human donor with non-small cell lung cancer who had a partial response to radiotherapy plus ipilimumab. The material was peripheral blood, obtained from a patient treated with radiotherapy plus ipilimumab. The CDR3 loop reads CAISESRGGNTEAFF. For the CDR3, the DNA is TGTGCCATCAGTGAGTCTCGGGGGGGAAACACTGAAGCTTTCTTT.